Below, one T cell receptor (beta chain) is given with its context. It lacks a known antigen. No base-level quality is on record; no much larger clone is a single base apart. The record originates from a study of T cells in Graves' hyperthyroidism and ophthalmopathy (dated by TCRdb to about 2019). Regarding the study in general: Peripheral blood was sampled at the time of initial diagnosis, prior to any treatment. Prospective prediction of ophthalmopathy was tested in an independent validation cohort of about 19 hyperthyroidism patients and some 17 patients who later progressed to ophthalmopathy. In roughly six Graves' hyperthyroidism patients, the study also compared T-cell repertoires from thyroid tissue with T-cell repertoires from blood. For training and testing, the 100 or so patients in the discovery cohort were randomly divided in a 7:3 ratio. After blood sampling, hyperthyroidism patients were treated with methimazole at a starting dose of 30 mg daily, and ophthalmopathy patients were treated with high-dose intravenous methylprednisolone. The paper reports TCR Vbeta CDR3 sequencing of 140 or so peripheral blood samples: some 44 ophthalmopathy, around 80 hyperthyroidism and 17 progressor patients. A discovery cohort of about 96 patients, roughly 45 with Graves' ophthalmopathy and about 60 with stable Graves' hyperthyroidism, was used to find distinguishing TCR V-J signatures. General findings and caveats noted by the study authors: Ophthalmopathy was separated from stable hyperthyroidism by a 13 V-J signature model, with over 85% sensitivity and 81% to 83% specificity obtained in cross-validation and 80%/75% obtained in testing. In validation, the model predicted progression to ophthalmopathy a median of 6.5 months before onset, with approximately 70% sensitivity and almost 75% specificity. Most expanded thyroid clonotypes (frequency above 0.001) were also detected in blood, suggesting blood repertoires may reflect thyroid immune responses. No statistical method was used to set the sample size in advance, and investigators knew the group allocation.

The TCR beta CDR3 regions were amplified from RNA transcripts. For the first round of RT-PCR on the TCR CDR3, the HTBI primer set was used together with the Qiagen OneStep RT-PCR kit. Libraries were constructed in a second round of multiplex PCR, after which size selection and purification were performed. Paired-end sequencing of the libraries was performed with 100 bp reads on an Illumina HiSeq2000. The study's processing was this. SOAPnuke was used to process the raw data, with reads discarded if the reads contained adapters or uncalled bases, had a mean Phred below 15, or lacked an exact constant-primer or identifier match. COPE v1.2.5 was used to merge the high-quality paired reads, and each unique nucleotide sequence was defined as a clonotype. MiTCR v1.1 was used to align the clonotypes against IMGT TRBV, TRBD and TRBJ reference segments. The analysis was restricted to V-J combinations with a frequency above 0.0001, which together covered just over 98% of the repertoires. The TCS score was defined as the ratio of F50 (clonal expansion) to E x V (chaos), calculated using BLOSUM62-based TCRdist between CDR3 peptides within each V-J. Welch's t-statistics and random forest reduced approximately 520 V-J features to 13, which were used in a naive Bayes classifier (R e1071). In-frame beta chains were kept once TCRdb had trimmed the public reads at Q25 with fastp and called clones with MiXCR. Rows are unified per CDR3 protein, each entry keeping the most common DNA and genes. The V and J calls and clone size are TCRdb's, not the authors'. The sample yields approximately 510,000 distinct CDR3 sequences; under 25% were counted once. Approximately 26% of the sample goes to the ten largest clones.

Stable Graves' hyperthyroidism was defined as no progression to ophthalmopathy during 18 months of follow-up. Hyperthyroidism patients were newly diagnosed, with disease duration under 2 months, and aged 18 to 65 years. Patients with uncontrolled infections, other autoimmune diseases, pregnancy or lactation were excluded. Diagnoses relied on clinical symptoms, serum thyroxine and TRAb, thyroid ultrasound and orbital computed tomography. PBMCs were separated from around 9.1 ml of fresh peripheral blood using Ficoll-Paque density gradient centrifugation. Total RNA was extracted using Trizol reagent, and RNA quality was assessed on an Agilent 2100 Bioanalyzer. The germline V gene gives CDR1 as SGHTA and CDR2 as FQGNSA. Taken from cysteine to phenylalanine, the CDR3 has 15 residues. Left in the record is the CDR3 DNA by itself, 45 bases read in frame from the first base. Between the V and J ends, shortened by 2 bases and 7 bases respectively, the junction contains 17 bases.

This TCR was sampled from a man aged 18 to 29 with Graves' hyperthyroidism. The sequencing input was blood. Recombination joined TRBV7-2 with TRBJ1-2; the D segment could be TRBD1, given 6 matching bases. The sequenced DNA is TGTGCCAGCAGCTTAACCCTACAGGGAAGGACTGGCTACACCTTC. This encodes CASSLTLQGRTGYTF.